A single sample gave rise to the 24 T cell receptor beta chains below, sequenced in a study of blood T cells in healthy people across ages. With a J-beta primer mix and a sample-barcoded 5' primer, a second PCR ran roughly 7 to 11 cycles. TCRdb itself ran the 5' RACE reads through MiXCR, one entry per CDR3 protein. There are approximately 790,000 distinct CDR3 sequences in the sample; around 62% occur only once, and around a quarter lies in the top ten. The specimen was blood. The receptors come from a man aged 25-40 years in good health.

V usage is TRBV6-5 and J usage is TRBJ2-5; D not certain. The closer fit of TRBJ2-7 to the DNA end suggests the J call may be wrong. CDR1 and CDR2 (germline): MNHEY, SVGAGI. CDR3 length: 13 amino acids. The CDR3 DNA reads TGTGCCAGCAGTGTATTATGGGGCTACGAGCAGTACTTC. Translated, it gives CASSVLWGYEQYF.

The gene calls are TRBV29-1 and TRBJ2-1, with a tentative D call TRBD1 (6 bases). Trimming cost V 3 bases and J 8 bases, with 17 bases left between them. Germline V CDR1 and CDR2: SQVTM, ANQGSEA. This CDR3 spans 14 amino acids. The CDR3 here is CSVEVRGSPYEQFF. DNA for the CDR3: TGCAGCGTTGAGGTCAGGGGTTCTCCTTATGAGCAGTTCTTC.

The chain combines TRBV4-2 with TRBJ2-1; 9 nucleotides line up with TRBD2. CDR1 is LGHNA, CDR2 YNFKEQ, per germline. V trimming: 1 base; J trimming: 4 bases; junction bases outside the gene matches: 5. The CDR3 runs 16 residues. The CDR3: CASSQGLAGYYNEQFF. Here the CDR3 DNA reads TGTGCCAGCAGCCAAGGCCTAGCGGGGTATTACAATGAGCAGTTCTTC.

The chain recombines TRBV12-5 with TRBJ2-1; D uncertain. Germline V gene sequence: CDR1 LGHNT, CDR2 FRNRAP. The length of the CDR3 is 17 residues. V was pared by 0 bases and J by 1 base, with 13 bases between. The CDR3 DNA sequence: TGTGCTAGTGGTTTGGTATATGGCTTTCAGTCCTACAATGAGCAGTTCTTC. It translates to CASGLVYGFQSYNEQFF.

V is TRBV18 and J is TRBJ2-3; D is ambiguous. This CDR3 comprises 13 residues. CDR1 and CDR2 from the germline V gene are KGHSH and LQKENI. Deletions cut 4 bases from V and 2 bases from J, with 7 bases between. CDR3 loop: CASSREFTDTQYF. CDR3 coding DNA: TGTGCCAGCTCACGAGAGTTCACAGATACGCAGTATTTT.

The CDR3 nucleotides read TGCAGTGCTAGAGATCTCTGGCGGGGGGGCCGCAGGGACAATGAGCAGTTCTTC. This sequence encodes CSARDLWRGGRRDNEQFF. This chain links TRBV20-1 with TRBJ2-1, with 9 bases aligning to TRBD2. The CDR3 extends over 18 amino acids. Looked up from germline, CDR1 is DFQATT and CDR2 is SNEGSKA (reference sequence). Unmatched junction bases numbered 14, after V lost 0 bases and J lost 5 bases.

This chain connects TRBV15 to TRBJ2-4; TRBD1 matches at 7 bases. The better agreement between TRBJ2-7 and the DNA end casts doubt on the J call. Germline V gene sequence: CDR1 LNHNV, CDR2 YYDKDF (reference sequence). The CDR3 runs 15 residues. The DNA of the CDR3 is TGTGCCACCAGCAGAGATCAGGCAGGGGGCTACGAGCAGTACTTC. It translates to CATSRDQAGGYEQYF.

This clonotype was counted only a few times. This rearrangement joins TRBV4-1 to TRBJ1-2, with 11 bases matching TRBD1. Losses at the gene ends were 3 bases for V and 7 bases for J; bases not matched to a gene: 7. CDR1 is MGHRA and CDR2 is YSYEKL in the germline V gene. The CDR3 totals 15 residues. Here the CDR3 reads CASSHPSGTGGGYTF. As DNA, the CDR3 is TGCGCCAGCAGCCACCCTTCCGGGACAGGGGGTGGCTACACCTTC.

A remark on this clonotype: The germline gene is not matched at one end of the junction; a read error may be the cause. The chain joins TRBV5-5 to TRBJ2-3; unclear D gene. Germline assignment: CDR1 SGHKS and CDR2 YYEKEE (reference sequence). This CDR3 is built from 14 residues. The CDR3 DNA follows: TGTGCCAGCGGCTTCGTAGGAGGCACAGATACGCAGTATTTT. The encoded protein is CASGFVGGTDTQYF.

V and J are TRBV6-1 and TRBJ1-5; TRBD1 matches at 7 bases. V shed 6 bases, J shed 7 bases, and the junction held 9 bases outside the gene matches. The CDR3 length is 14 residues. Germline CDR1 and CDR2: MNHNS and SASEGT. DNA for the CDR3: TGTGCCAGCAGCCTAACAGGGGTGGAACAGCCCCAGCATTTT. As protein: CASSLTGVEQPQHF.

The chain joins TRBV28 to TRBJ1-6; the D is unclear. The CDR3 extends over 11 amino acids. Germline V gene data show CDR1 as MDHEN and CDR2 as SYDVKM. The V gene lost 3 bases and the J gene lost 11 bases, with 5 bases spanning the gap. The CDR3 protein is CASSFPAPLHF. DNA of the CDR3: TGTGCCAGCAGTTTCCCCGCACCCCTCCACTTT.

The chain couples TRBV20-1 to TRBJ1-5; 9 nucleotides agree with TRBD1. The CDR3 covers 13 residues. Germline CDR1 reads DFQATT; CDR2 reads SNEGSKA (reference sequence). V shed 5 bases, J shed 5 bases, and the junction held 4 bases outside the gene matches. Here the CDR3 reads CSAEGTGYQPQHF. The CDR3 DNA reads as TGCAGTGCTGAGGGGACAGGGTATCAGCCCCAGCATTTT.

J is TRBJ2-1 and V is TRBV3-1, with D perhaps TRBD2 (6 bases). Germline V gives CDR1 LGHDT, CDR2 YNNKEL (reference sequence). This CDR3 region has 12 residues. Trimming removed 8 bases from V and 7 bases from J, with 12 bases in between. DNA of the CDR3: TGTGCCAGCCGCGCGGCGGGGAATGAGCAGTTCTTC. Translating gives CASRAAGNEQFF.

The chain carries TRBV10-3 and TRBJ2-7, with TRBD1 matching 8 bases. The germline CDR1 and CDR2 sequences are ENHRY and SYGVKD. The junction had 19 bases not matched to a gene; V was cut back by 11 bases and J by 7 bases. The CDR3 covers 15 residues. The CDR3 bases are TGTGCCTCATCAACGGACAGGGCCCTTGGGTGGGAGCAGTACTTC. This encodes CASSTDRALGWEQYF.

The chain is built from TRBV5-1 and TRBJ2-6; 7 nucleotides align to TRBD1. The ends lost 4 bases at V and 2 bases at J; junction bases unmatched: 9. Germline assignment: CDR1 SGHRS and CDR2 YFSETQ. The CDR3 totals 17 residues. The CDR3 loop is CASSTRQGEAGANVLTF. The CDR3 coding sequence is TGCGCCAGCAGCACCCGACAGGGAGAGGCTGGGGCCAACGTCCTGACTTTC.

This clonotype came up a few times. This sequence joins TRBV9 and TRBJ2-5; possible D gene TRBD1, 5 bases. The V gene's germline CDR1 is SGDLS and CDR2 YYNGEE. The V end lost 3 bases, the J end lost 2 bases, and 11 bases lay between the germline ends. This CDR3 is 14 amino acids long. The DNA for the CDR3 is TGTGCCAGCAGCGGTCGGACACAACAAGAGACCCAGTACTTC. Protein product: CASSGRTQQETQYF.

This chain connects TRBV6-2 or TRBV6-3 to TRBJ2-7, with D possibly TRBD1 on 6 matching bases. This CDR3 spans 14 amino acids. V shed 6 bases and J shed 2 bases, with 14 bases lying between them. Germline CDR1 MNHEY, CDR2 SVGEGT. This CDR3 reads CASRPLGAAYEQYF. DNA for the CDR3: TGTGCCAGCAGACCCCTGGGGGCAGCCTACGAGCAGTACTTC.

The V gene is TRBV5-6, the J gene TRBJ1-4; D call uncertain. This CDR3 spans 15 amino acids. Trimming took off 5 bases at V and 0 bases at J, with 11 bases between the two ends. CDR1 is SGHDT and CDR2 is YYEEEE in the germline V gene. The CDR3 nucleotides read TGTGCCAGCAGTTACCTCCACGCAACTAATGAAAAACTGTTTTTT. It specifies CASSYLHATNEKLFF.

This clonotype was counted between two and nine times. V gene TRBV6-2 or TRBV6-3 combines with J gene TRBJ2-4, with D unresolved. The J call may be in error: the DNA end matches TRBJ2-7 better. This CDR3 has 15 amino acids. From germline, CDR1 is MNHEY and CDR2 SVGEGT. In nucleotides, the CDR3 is TGTGCCAGCAGTTGGCTGGACCCACGGATCTACGAGCAGTACTTC. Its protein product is CASSWLDPRIYEQYF.

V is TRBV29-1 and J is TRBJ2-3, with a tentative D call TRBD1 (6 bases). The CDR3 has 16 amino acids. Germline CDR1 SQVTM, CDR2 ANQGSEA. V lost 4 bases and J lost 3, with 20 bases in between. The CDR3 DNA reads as TGCAGCGTTGTTCCGGTTGAGGGGACACGTACAGATACGCAGTATTTT. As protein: CSVVPVEGTRTDTQYF.

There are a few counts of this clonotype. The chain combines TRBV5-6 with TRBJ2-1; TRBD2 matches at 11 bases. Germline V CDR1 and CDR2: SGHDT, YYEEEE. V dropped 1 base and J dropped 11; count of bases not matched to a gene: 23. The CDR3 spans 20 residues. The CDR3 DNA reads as TGTGCCAGCAGCTTGCTTGGGCCGGGACTAGCGGAACGGCCTACAATGAAGCAGTTCTTC. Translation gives CASSLLGPGLAERPTMKQFF.

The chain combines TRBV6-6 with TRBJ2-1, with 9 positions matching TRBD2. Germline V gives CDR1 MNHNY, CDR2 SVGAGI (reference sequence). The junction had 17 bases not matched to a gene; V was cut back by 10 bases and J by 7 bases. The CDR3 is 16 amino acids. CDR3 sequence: CAINSAPAGGPNEQFF. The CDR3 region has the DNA TGTGCCATCAACTCCGCCCCCGCGGGGGGGCCGAATGAGCAGTTCTTC.

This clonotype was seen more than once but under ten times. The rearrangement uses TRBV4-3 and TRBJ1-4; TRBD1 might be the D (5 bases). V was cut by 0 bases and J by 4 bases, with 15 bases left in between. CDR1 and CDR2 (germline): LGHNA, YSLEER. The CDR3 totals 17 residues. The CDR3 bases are TGCGCCAGCAGCCAAGAGGTACCAGCAAGGGGTAATGAAAAACTGTTTTTT. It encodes CASSQEVPARGNEKLFF.

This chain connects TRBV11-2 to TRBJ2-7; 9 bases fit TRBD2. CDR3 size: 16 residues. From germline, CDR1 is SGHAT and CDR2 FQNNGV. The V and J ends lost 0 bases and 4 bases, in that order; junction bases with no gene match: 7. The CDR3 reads CASSLDLSGGSYEQYF. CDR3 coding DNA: TGTGCCAGCAGCTTAGATCTTAGCGGGGGTTCGTACGAGCAGTACTTC. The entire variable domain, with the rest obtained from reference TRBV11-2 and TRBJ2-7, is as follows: EAGVAQSPRYKIIEKRQSVAFWCNPISGHATLYWYQQILGQGPKLLIQFQNNGVVDDSQLPKDRFSAERLKGVDSTLKIQPAKLEDSAVYLCASSLDLSGGSYEQYFGPGTRLTVT.